The rows below give T cell receptor beta chains drawn from one sample of a study of blood T cell repertoires in COVID-19. TCRdb's table, derived via immunoSEQ multiplex PCR, lists solely in-frame clones and lacks some. Among about 200,000 clones listed, approximately 90% were seen once. The specimen sequenced was peripheral blood. The receptors shown here come from a man in his forties with active or convalescent COVID-19. CDR3s include the opening cysteine and the closing phenylalanine or tryptophan. D genes are given only for firm matches. Only some rows state a clone size, as once, few, many or a class for expanded clones.

TRBJ1-2,TRBD1,NA,TRBV4-2,TGTGCCAGCAGTCGCACAGGGGGGAACTATGGCTACACCTTC,CASSRTGGNYGYTF
TRBJ1-2,NA,NA,TRBV5-4,TGTGCCAGCAGGTACACAGGGCTTAACTATGGCTACACCTTC,CASRYTGLNYGYTF
TRBJ2-3,NA,once,TRBV11-3,TGTGCCAGCAGCGTAGTCGTACAGGGCTACACAGATACGCAGTATTTT,CASSVVVQGYTDTQYF
TRBJ1-1,NA,few,TRBV2,TGTGCCAGCAGAGCTAAAACCGTGAACACTGAAGCTTTCTTT,CASRAKTVNTEAFF
TRBJ1-3,NA,NA,TRBV29-1,TGCAGCGTTGAAGACCTCCAGGGCAACTCTGGAAACACCATATATTTT,CSVEDLQGNSGNTIYF
TRBJ2-1,TRBD2,NA,TRBV2,TGTGCCAGCAGTTTCGGACGGACTAGCGGCACCTACAATGAGCAGTTCTTC,CASSFGRTSGTYNEQFF
TRBJ2-5,TRBD1,NA,TRBV7-9,TGTGCCAGCAGCCTTGGACAGGGTGTAAAGCAAGAGACCCAGTACTTC,CASSLGQGVKQETQYF
TRBJ1-1,NA,NA,TRBV23-1,TGCGCCAGCAGCCACAGGACGGAGTCAATGAACACTGAAGCTTTCTTT,CASSHRTESMNTEAFF
TRBJ2-3,TRBD1,NA,TRBV6-4,TGTGCCAGCAGTGACTCGAAAGACAGGGTCACAGATACGCAGTATTTT,CASSDSKDRVTDTQYF
TRBJ2-2,TRBD2,NA,TRBV19,TGTGCCAGTAGTATCCGAACATTTAGCGGGAGGGGCACCGGGGAGCTGTTTTTT,CASSIRTFSGRGTGELFF
TRBJ2-1,NA,NA,TRBV14,TGTGCCAGCAGCCAATTCACGAGTTACTCCTACAATGAGCAGTTCTTC,CASSQFTSYSYNEQFF
TRBJ1-1,TRBD1,NA,TRBV2,TGTGCCAGCAGCACCCGGACAGGGAACACTGAAGCTTTCTTT,CASSTRTGNTEAFF
TRBJ2-7,NA,NA,TRBV3-1/TRBV3-2,TGTGCCAGCAGCCAAGCCTCCACTTACTCCTACGAGCAGTACTTC,CASSQASTYSYEQYF
TRBJ2-3,TRBD2,NA,TRBV5-4,TGTGCCAGCAGCTCGGGGACTAGCGGGAGCACAGATACGCAGTATTTT,CASSSGTSGSTDTQYF
TRBJ2-7,TRBD1,NA,TRBV18,TGTGCCAGCTCAAGGACAGGGGGTTTTCACGAGCAGTACTTC,CASSRTGGFHEQYF
TRBJ2-7,TRBD2,few,TRBV7-2,TGTGCCAGCAGCCTCCGAACTAGCGGGAGATACGAGCAGTACTTC,CASSLRTSGRYEQYF
TRBJ2-7,NA,NA,TRBV7-9,TGTGCCAGCAGCTCCGGAGGTTCCTCCTACGAGCAGTACTTC,CASSSGGSSYEQYF
TRBJ1-5,TRBD1,NA,TRBV28,TGTGCCAGCAGTTTATCAGGGGGCGGAATAGGTCAGCCCCAGCATTTT,CASSLSGGGIGQPQHF
TRBJ2-1,NA,once,TRBV20-1,TGCAGTGCTAGTCAGGCTAGCAGAGGGAGGTACAATGAGCAGTTCTTC,CSASQASRGRYNEQFF
TRBJ2-7,TRBD2,NA,TRBV30,TGTTCTGGCGGGAGAGTCTACGAGCAGTACTTC,CSGGRVYEQYF
TRBJ2-5,NA,NA,TRBV5-1,TGCGCCAGCAGCTTGGTGCCGGGAGAGACCCAGTACTTC,CASSLVPGETQYF
TRBJ2-7,NA,once,TRBV13,TGTGCCAGCAGCTTAGCCGGTTACGAGCAGTACTTC,CASSLAGYEQYF
TRBJ2-1,NA,NA,TRBV7-6,TGTGCCAGCAGCTCAGAGGGCTCTACGACCATTCTCAATGAGCAGTTCTTC,CASSSEGSTTILNEQFF
TRBJ2-7,NA,NA,TRBV5-4,TGTGCCAGCAGCTCACGTGGAGAGGAGCAGTACTTC,CASSSRGEEQYF
TRBJ2-7,TRBD1,NA,TRBV7-9,TGTGCCAGCAGCACCCTGTTTGGACAGGGGGTCAGCGAGCAGTACTTC,CASSTLFGQGVSEQYF
TRBJ1-1,NA,NA,TRBV29-1,TGCAGCGTTGAAGTCAGGGAGGACACTGAAGCTTTCTTT,CSVEVREDTEAFF
TRBJ2-1,TRBD2,NA,TRBV4-2,TGTGCCAGCAGCGGCCCCGGGGCTAGCGGGAATGAGCAGTTCTTC,CASSGPGASGNEQFF
TRBJ2-3,TRBD1,NA,TRBV5-5,TGTGCCAGCAGCTCCACAGGGGGCGCGGTAGCGCAGTATTTT,CASSSTGGAVAQYF
TRBJ2-3,TRBD1,NA,TRBV5-1,TGCGCCAGCAAGGAGACAGGGATCACAGATACGCAGTATTTT,CASKETGITDTQYF
TRBJ1-6,NA,NA,TRBV6-5,TGTGCCAGCAGTAGCCGGACAGTGGGGAATTCACCCCTCCACTTT,CASSSRTVGNSPLHF
TRBJ2-7,TRBD2,NA,TRBV3-1/TRBV3-2,TGTGCCAGCAGCCAAGAACGACTAGCGGGGTACTACGAGCAGTACTTC,CASSQERLAGYYEQYF
TRBJ1-1,TRBD1,NA,TRBV5-6,TGTGCCAGCAGCTTACAGGGGATGGGGACTGAAGCTTTCTTT,CASSLQGMGTEAFF
TRBJ1-5,NA,few,TRBV24-1,TGTGCCACCAGTTCCAGGGCTCTTCAGCCCCAGCATTTT,CATSSRALQPQHF
TRBJ2-1,TRBD2,NA,TRBV7-2,TGTGCCAGCAGCTTAGCTGCTAGCGGAGGAGACAATGAGCAGTTCTTC,CASSLAASGGDNEQFF
TRBJ2-3,TRBD1,NA,TRBV6-5,TGTGCCAGCGGACAGACAGGGGTAGCTAGGGATACGCAGTATTTT,CASGQTGVARDTQYF
TRBJ2-1,NA,NA,TRBV9,TGTGCCAGCAGCGTAGGAATCGACTCCGCGGGTTACAATGAGCAGTTCTTC,CASSVGIDSAGYNEQFF
TRBJ1-1,NA,NA,TRBV6-5,TGTGCCAGCAGTTACTTGCAGATAGCAACTGAAGCTTTCTTT,CASSYLQIATEAFF
TRBJ2-3,TRBD2,NA,TRBV5-1,TGCGCCAGCAGCTCCGGGACTAGCGGGATTAGCACAGATACGCAGTATTTT,CASSSGTSGISTDTQYF
TRBJ2-7,TRBD1,NA,TRBV5-1,TGCGCCAGCAGCCCGGACAGGGTCGGTGTTTACGAGCAGTACTTC,CASSPDRVGVYEQYF
TRBJ2-4,NA,NA,TRBV6-5,TGTGCCACCGCTGGGGGGGCCTTAGCCAAAAACATTCAGTACTTC,CATAGGALAKNIQYF
TRBJ2-3,TRBD1,NA,TRBV7-9,TGTGCCAGCACGACAGGGGGCAACACAGATACGCAGTATTTT,CASTTGGNTDTQYF
TRBJ1-3,TRBD1,NA,TRBV20-1,TGCAGTGCTAGTACTAAAATACAGGGGTTTGGAAACACCATATATTTT,CSASTKIQGFGNTIYF
TRBJ1-5,TRBD1,NA,TRBV5-8,TGTGCCAGCAGCTTGGGCAGGACAGGGGGTCAGCCCCAGCATTTT,CASSLGRTGGQPQHF
TRBJ1-2,NA,NA,TRBV28,TGTGCCAGCAGTTTATCCGTAGGGGGAGACACCTTC,CASSLSVGGDTF
TRBJ2-2,NA,NA,TRBV10-1,TGCGCCAGCAGCATGGCGTACAGGGTTAGTCCCGGGGAGCTGTTTTTT,CASSMAYRVSPGELFF
TRBJ2-2,NA,NA,TRBV7-9,TGTGCCAGCAGCCGTAGATACACCGGGGAGCTGTTTTTT,CASSRRYTGELFF
TRBJ1-1,NA,NA,TRBV5-6,TGTGCCAGCAGCTTACAGACATCCTTGATGAACACTGAAGCTTTCTTT,CASSLQTSLMNTEAFF
TRBJ2-7,TRBD2,NA,TRBV5-6,TGTGCCAGCAGCTTGGTAGCGGGGAACTACGAGCAGTACTTC,CASSLVAGNYEQYF
TRBJ1-1,NA,few,TRBV11-2,TGTGCCAGCAGCTTAGATGGGAGGGAAGCTTTCTTT,CASSLDGREAFF
TRBJ2-1,NA,NA,TRBV6-2/TRBV6-3,TGTGCCAGCAGTACGGACAGCTCCTACAATGAGCAGTTCTTC,CASSTDSSYNEQFF
TRBJ2-1,TRBD2,once,TRBV6-6,TGTGCCAGCACGTACGATCGGGGGGGAAGGCACAATGAGCAGTTCTTC,CASTYDRGGRHNEQFF
TRBJ1-1,TRBD1,once,TRBV7-2,TGTGCCAGCAGCTTAGGGGACAGGGGGCAGACTGAAGCTTTCTTT,CASSLGDRGQTEAFF
TRBJ1-6,NA,NA,TRBV28,TGTGCCGCAACAGGGAATAATTCACCCCTCCACTTT,CAATGNNSPLHF
TRBJ2-1,TRBD2,NA,TRBV4-2,TGTGCCAGCAGCCCCCTAGCGGGGGGGCGGTATGAGCAGTTCTTC,CASSPLAGGRYEQFF
TRBJ2-4,NA,NA,TRBV5-5,TGTGCCCCGGGTCATCGAGCCAAAAACATTCAGTACTTC,CAPGHRAKNIQYF
TRBJ2-2,TRBD1,NA,TRBV3-1/TRBV3-2,TGTGCCAGCAGCCCCCGGGACAGGTCCATTTGGGAGTTGGCCGGGGAGCTGTTTTTT,CASSPRDRSIWELAGELFF
TRBJ2-5,NA,once,TRBV9,TGTGCCAGCAGCGTAGGTCGGGGCCAAGAGACCCAGTACTTC,CASSVGRGQETQYF
TRBJ2-7,TRBD2,few,TRBV28,TGTGCCAGCAGTTTAAGGGGACTAGCGGGAGCCTACGAGCAGTACTTC,CASSLRGLAGAYEQYF
TRBJ1-3,NA,NA,TRBV6-1,TGTGCCAGCAGTGAAGCTGGACTGCGCTCTGGAAACACCATATATTTT,CASSEAGLRSGNTIYF
TRBJ1-2,TRBD1,NA,TRBV3-1/TRBV3-2,TGTGCCAGCAGCCCTAGGGACAGAGCTAACTATGGCTACACCTTC,CASSPRDRANYGYTF